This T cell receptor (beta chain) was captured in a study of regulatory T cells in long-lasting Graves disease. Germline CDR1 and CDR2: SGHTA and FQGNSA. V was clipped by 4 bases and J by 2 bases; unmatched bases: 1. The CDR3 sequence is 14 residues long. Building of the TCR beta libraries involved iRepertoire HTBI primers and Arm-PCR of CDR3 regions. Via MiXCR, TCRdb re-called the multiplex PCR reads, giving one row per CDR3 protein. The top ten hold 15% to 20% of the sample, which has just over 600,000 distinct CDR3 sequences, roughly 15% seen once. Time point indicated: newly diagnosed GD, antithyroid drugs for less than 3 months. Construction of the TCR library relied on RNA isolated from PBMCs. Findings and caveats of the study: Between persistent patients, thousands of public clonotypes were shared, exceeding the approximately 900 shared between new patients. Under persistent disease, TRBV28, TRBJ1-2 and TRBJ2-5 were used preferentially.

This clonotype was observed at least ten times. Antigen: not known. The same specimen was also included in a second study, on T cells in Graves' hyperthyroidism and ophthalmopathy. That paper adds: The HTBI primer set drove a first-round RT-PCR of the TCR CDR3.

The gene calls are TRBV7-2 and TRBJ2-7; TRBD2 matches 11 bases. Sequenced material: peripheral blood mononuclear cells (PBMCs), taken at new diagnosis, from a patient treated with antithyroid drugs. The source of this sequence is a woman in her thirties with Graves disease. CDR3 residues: CASSSLAGAYEQYF. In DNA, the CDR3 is TGTGCCAGCAGCTCACTAGCGGGAGCCTACGAGCAGTACTTC.